Each of the 4 T cell receptor beta chains below was sequenced from the same sample in a study of OX40 agonist ivuxolimab in advanced cancers. The table came from immunoSEQ multiplex PCR; TCRdb's copy has only in-frame clones and leaves some out. This table holds some 80,000 clones, approximately 80% found once. The sequencing here drew on CD4+ or CD8+ T cells sorted from blood, taken in a trial of the OX40 agonist ivuxolimab. The receptors originated from an adult with an advanced solid tumor such as melanoma, head and neck, liver or kidney cancer.

This chain connects TRBV6-1 to TRBJ1-2; 7 bases agree with TRBD1. The CDR3 runs to 16 residues. V lost 2 bases and J lost 4; bases outside the gene matches: 10. Germline CDR1 and CDR2: MNHNS and SASEGT. The CDR3 DNA sequence: TGTGCCAGCAGTGAACTACAGGGGATGTTTAGCTATGGCTACACCTTC. Protein: CASSELQGMFSYGYTF.

V usage is TRBV5-1 and J usage is TRBJ1-3; D not resolved. V was pared by 6 bases and J by 0 bases, with 10 bases between. Germline CDR1 SGHRS, CDR2 YFSETQ. This CDR3 contains 14 residues. CDR3 sequence: CASTHGSSGNTIYF. The CDR3 DNA reads TGCGCCAGCACACACGGGTCCTCTGGAAACACCATATATTTT.

The chain joins TRBV30 to TRBJ2-2; 12 bases fit TRBD2. V lost 2 bases and J lost 2; bases outside the gene matches: 12. CDR1 and CDR2 from the germline V gene are GTSNPN and SVGIG (reference sequence). This CDR3 is 19 amino acids long. In nucleotides, the CDR3 is TGTGCCTGGAGTACCCTAGCGGGAGGGACGATGGGAAACACCGGGGAGCTGTTTTTT. This sequence encodes CAWSTLAGGTMGNTGELFF.

In its sample, this clone was seen many times. J is TRBJ1-2 and V is TRBV7-2; D not resolved. Germline V CDR1 and CDR2: SGHTA, FQGNSA. The CDR3 is 13 amino acids. V shed 3 bases and J shed 2 bases, with 7 bases lying between them. The CDR3 reads CASSFGINYGYTF. In nucleotides, the CDR3 is TGTGCCAGCAGCTTTGGTATCAACTATGGCTACACCTTC.